The clone carrying this T cell receptor beta chain has ten or more counts. The data stem from a study of T cells in Graves' hyperthyroidism and ophthalmopathy. Amplification yielded TCR beta CDR3 regions, with RNA transcripts as the source. During a first-round RT-PCR of the TCR CDR3, the HTBI primer set was used. TCRdb re-called the multiplex PCR reads through MiXCR, storing one row per CDR3 protein. The repertoire holds around 620,000 distinct CDR3 sequences, with 14% as singletons. CDR3 size: 12 residues. Germline-derived CDR1 and CDR2 are GTSNPN and SVGIG (reference sequence). Trimming cost V 0 bases and J 5 bases, with 6 bases left between them.

Material: blood. This TCR was recovered from a woman aged 18 to 35 with Graves' ophthalmopathy. The rearrangement joins TRBV30 to TRBJ2-3; the D is unclear. CDR3 residues: CAWSVTGDTQYF. CDR3 DNA sequence: TGTGCCTGGAGTGTAACTGGAGATACGCAGTATTTT.